This T cell receptor (beta chain) was sequenced for a study of graft-versus-host responses after intestinal transplantation. The germline V gene has CDR1 MNHNS and CDR2 SASEGT. The CDR3 is made up of 12 amino acids. The V end lost 5 bases, the J end lost 4 bases, and 9 bases lay between the germline ends. Notes on this clone: Its antigen is unknown.

Using immunoSEQ multiplex PCR, the repertoire was profiled, and TCRdb retains in-frame clones only, with some absent. The sample contains about 99,000 clones, less than 90% of which appear only once. Sequenced material: unstimulated CD4+ T cells sorted from spleen or lymph node cells, taken before intestinal transplant. The genes are TRBV6-1 and TRBJ2-7; no reliable D call. This clonotype was sampled from a human donor who received an intestinal transplant. The chain's CDR3 is CASSPHLYEQYF. The DNA for the CDR3 is TGTGCCAGCAGTCCCCACCTATACGAGCAGTACTTC.